The rows below give T cell receptor beta chains drawn from one sample of a study of control samples from healthy donors and cancer patients. This table comes from immunoSEQ multiplex PCR, and its TCRdb copy is limited to in-frame clones, with some not included. The profile covers approximately 84,000 clones, with about nine tenths appearing a single time and approximately 14% taken by the ten largest. Specimen: blood. Receptor source: a man aged 30-40 years in good health. CDR3s include the opening cysteine and the closing phenylalanine or tryptophan.

TRBV19,TRBJ1-5,CAVNSRDRYQPQHF
TRBV28,TRBJ2-3,CASSLYREQTPGTDTQYF
TRBV12-3/TRBV12-4,TRBJ1-2,CASSPKGDGYTF
TRBV24-1,TRBJ2-5,CATSPGQGWETQYF
TRBV5-1,TRBJ2-5,CASSSLMGGPWEETQYF
TRBV7-9,TRBJ1-1,CASSSGGTMNTEAFF
TRBV5-1,TRBJ2-7,CASSLVGSYEQYF
TRBV11-3,TRBJ2-7,CASSLDSSYEQYF
TRBV24-1,TRBJ2-1,CATRGGDNEQFF
TRBV14,TRBJ2-7,CASSQGPSGATYEQYF
TRBV4-2,TRBJ1-1,CASSQVKQGVTFF
TRBV28,TRBJ1-6,CATEESSYNSPLHF
TRBV4-1,TRBJ2-1,CASSQGILADNEQFF
TRBV6-6,TRBJ2-6,CASSRWYTSRSGANVLTF
TRBV27,TRBJ1-5,CASSGQGAFQPQHF
TRBV6-5,TRBJ2-1,CASSYSAGVYNEQFF
TRBV10-3,TRBJ2-1,CAISVPGVDEQFF
TRBV15,TRBJ2-1,CATSRGPSGGSNEQFF
TRBV9,TRBJ2-2,CASSVGNLNTGELFF
TRBV6-5,TRBJ2-3,CATDRLAERTDTQYF
TRBV14,TRBJ2-7,CASSQARRTGVYEQYF
TRBV6-6,TRBJ1-4,CASLGQGLRGAFF
TRBV2,TRBJ2-1,CASSAAGGLNEQFF
TRBV9,TRBJ2-1,CASSVTRGAVYEQFF
TRBV4-2,TRBJ2-7,CASSQGQGGSYEQYF
TRBV27,TRBJ1-4,CASSFTGDEKLFF
TRBV29-1,TRBJ2-2,CSVRRTGNTGELFF
TRBV7-2,TRBJ2-4,CASSGYRGTVAKNIQYF
TRBV5-1,TRBJ2-3,CASSLRTSSTDTQYF
TRBV5-4,TRBJ1-2,CASSYDRATNYGYTF
TRBV6-5,TRBJ1-1,CASSFVSGLPGTEAFF
TRBV6-5,TRBJ1-5,CASSPSGYNQPQHF
TRBV7-8,TRBJ1-1,CASSFGGNTEAFF
TRBV5-6,TRBJ1-2,CASSSGQRNYGYTF
TRBV10-3,TRBJ2-5,CAISPGQETQYF
TRBV5-1,TRBJ1-5,CASSVDSALNSPQHF
TRBV7-6,TRBJ2-5,CASSSFQETQYF
TRBV7-3,TRBJ1-3,CASSLYPGDSGNTIYF
TRBV28,TRBJ2-1,CASSPPTGNNEQFF
TRBV6-1,TRBJ1-4,CASSESSTEVEKLFF
TRBV6-4,TRBJ2-2,CASSDSVTGELFF
TRBV6-4,TRBJ1-5,CASSIGPGNQPQHF
TRBV24-1,TRBJ2-2,CATSDTAGGLRGTGELFF
TRBV4-1,TRBJ1-2,CASSPVGGRDYGYTF
TRBV28,TRBJ1-5,CASSLYRQPQHF
TRBV18,TRBJ2-5,CASSPSRVQETQYF
TRBV12-3/TRBV12-4,TRBJ2-7,CASSFKYRDEQYF
TRBV27,TRBJ2-1,CASSLTSSNEQFF
TRBV7-9,TRBJ2-1,CASSYERGGRNEQFF
TRBV11-1,TRBJ2-1,CASSLDWISYNEQFF
TRBV6-5,TRBJ2-1,CASWGLAGNEQFF
TRBV4-2,TRBJ2-7,CASSQEDTGTSLFEQYF
TRBV5-4,TRBJ2-2,CASSLAATYAGELFF
TRBV5-4,TRBJ1-1,CASSPDRGHRFYTEAFF